One sample yielded the 25 T cell receptor beta chains listed below, sequenced in a study of technical replicates of blood from four donors. Method: immunoSEQ multiplex PCR; TCRdb's copy keeps in-frame clones and lacks some. This table holds 35,000 to 50,000 clones, around 96% found once. Sequencing input: T cells isolated from PBMCs. All receptors come from a human donor in good health.

The rearrangement joins TRBV2 to TRBJ1-3, with TRBD1 matching 7 bases. Unmatched junction bases numbered 4, after V lost 5 bases and J lost 3 bases. Germline lookup yields CDR1 SNHLY and CDR2 FYNNEI. The CDR3 totals 14 residues. CDR3 coding DNA: TGTGCCAGCAGTTTCGGGACAGATGGAAACACCATATATTTT. It codes for CASSFGTDGNTIYF.

This chain uses TRBV18 with TRBJ1-5, with a tentative D call TRBD1 (5 bases). V was pared by 5 bases and J by 7 bases, with 12 bases between. The CDR3 is 13 amino acids. Germline V gives CDR1 KGHSH, CDR2 LQKENI. CDR3 nucleotide sequence: TGTGCCAGCTCAGAGGGACTTAACCAGCCCCAGCATTTT. This gives the protein CASSEGLNQPQHF.

V is TRBV7-6 and J is TRBJ2-1, with 7 bases that match TRBD1. V was clipped by 5 bases and J by 8 bases; unmatched bases: 9. CDR1 is SGHVS and CDR2 is FNYEAQ in the germline V gene. This CDR3 is built from 14 residues. CDR3 sequence (DNA): TGTGCCAGCAGCGGATACAGGGGAGTATATGAGCAGTTCTTC. It yields the protein CASSGYRGVYEQFF.

The chain combines TRBV30 with TRBJ2-3, with TRBD2 matching over 9 bases. V was clipped by 3 bases and J by 3 bases; unmatched bases: 4. From germline, CDR1 is GTSNPN and CDR2 SVGIG (reference sequence). CDR3 length: 14 amino acids. CDR3 nucleotides: TGTGCCTGGAGCCTAGCGGGAATTACAGATACGCAGTATTTT. It is translated as CAWSLAGITDTQYF.

The chain employs TRBV5-8 and TRBJ2-4; 8 nucleotides align to TRBD1. V lost 4 bases, J lost 1 base, and 4 bases stayed unmatched. Germline loops: CDR1 SGHTS, CDR2 YDEGEE. This CDR3 spans 15 amino acids. CDR3 amino acids: CASSIGQGAKNIQYF. The CDR3 DNA follows: TGTGCCAGCAGCATAGGACAGGGCGCCAAAAACATTCAGTACTTC.

This clone was observed once. J is TRBJ2-3 and V is TRBV7-6, with D perhaps matching TRBD2 (5 bases). Trimming removed 5 bases from V and 1 base from J, with 13 bases in between. This CDR3 is built from 15 residues. The V gene's germline CDR1 is SGHVS and CDR2 FNYEAQ. The CDR3: CASSRGNWGTDTQYF. CDR3 DNA: TGTGCCAGCAGCCGAGGGAATTGGGGCACAGATACGCAGTATTTT.

The chain recombines TRBV5-6 with TRBJ2-7, with 7 bases aligning to TRBD1. Germline V CDR1 and CDR2: SGHDT, YYEEEE. The CDR3 contains 16 residues. V shed 2 bases and J 3 bases; nucleotides not matched to a gene: 11. CDR3 amino acids: CASSLAGGLLVYEQYF. The CDR3 DNA is TGTGCCAGCAGCTTAGCAGGGGGATTGTTAGTCTACGAGCAGTACTTC.

The CDR3 loop is CASSLATGVYGYTF. The CDR3 DNA sequence: TGTGCCAGCAGCTTAGCGACAGGGGTCTATGGCTACACCTTC. The J gene is TRBJ1-2, the V gene TRBV7-8; 8 bases fit TRBD1. Germline V gene lookup returns CDR1 SGHVS and CDR2 FQNEAQ. The CDR3 consists of 14 residues. V was clipped by 0 bases and J by 4 bases; unmatched bases: 1.

The gene calls are TRBV6-1 and TRBJ2-7; D gene ambiguous. In germline, CDR1 is MNHNS, CDR2 SASEGT. Trimming left V 7 bases short and J 2 bases short, with 6 bases between. The CDR3 loop spans 11 amino acids. CDR3 in amino acids: CASTPAYEQYF. The CDR3 region has the DNA TGTGCCAGCACTCCTGCCTACGAGCAGTACTTC.

This sequence joins TRBV5-3 and TRBJ1-5; unclear D gene. TRBV5-3 is an ORF; its function is uncertain. Trimming stripped 5 bases from V and 9 bases from J, with 6 bases between. CDR3 length: 10 amino acids. The CDR3 DNA is TGTGCCAGAAGTTCGAGGCCCCAGCATTTT. Protein sequence: CARSSRPQHF.

The chain has TRBV9 and TRBJ2-1, with TRBD2 matching 11 bases. The V gene end was trimmed by 3 bases and the J gene end by 4 bases; junction bases not matched to a gene: 6. The length of the CDR3 is 16 residues. Germline values: CDR1 SGDLS, CDR2 YYNGEE. Here the CDR3 DNA reads TGTGCCAGCAGCGCAGGACTAGCGGGTCAGTACAATGAGCAGTTCTTC. This encodes CASSAGLAGQYNEQFF. The full variable domain, completed using reference TRBV9 and TRBJ2-1, is DSGVTQTPKHLITATGQRVTLRCSPRSGDLSVYWYQQSLDQGLQFLIQYYNGEERAKGNILERFSAQQFPDLHSELNLSSLELGDSALYFCASSAGLAGQYNEQFFGPGTRLTVL.

The genes are TRBV29-1 and TRBJ2-4, with D tentatively TRBD1 (5 bases). CDR1 is SQVTM and CDR2 is ANQGSEA in the germline V gene. The CDR3 totals 11 residues. Trimming stripped 2 bases from V and 8 bases from J, with 7 bases between. The CDR3: CSVEQGYIQYF. The CDR3 nucleotides are TGCAGCGTTGAACAGGGATACATTCAGTACTTC.

This clone was recorded once. This chain links TRBV5-8 with TRBJ2-7; 7 positions match TRBD1. After removal of 4 bases from V and 2 bases from J, the junction contained 6 bases not matched to a gene. The CDR3 contains 14 residues. CDR1 SGHTS and CDR2 YDEGEE come from the germline V gene. CDR3 DNA sequence: TGTGCCAGCAGCCTGCTGGGACAGCCCTACGAGCAGTACTTC. Protein product: CASSLLGQPYEQYF.

The chain uses TRBV7-9 and TRBJ1-1; D unresolved. From germline, CDR1 is SEHNR and CDR2 FQNEAQ (reference sequence). CDR3 size: 13 residues. V was cut by 5 bases and J by 1 base, with 8 bases left in between. The DNA for the CDR3 is TGTGCCAGCAGCATCGACTCGAACACTGAAGCTTTCTTT. It is translated as CASSIDSNTEAFF.

Only a few counts were recorded for this clone. The gene calls are TRBV21-1 and TRBJ1-1. TRBV21-1 is recorded as a pseudogene. The CDR3 runs to 11 residues. CDR3 in DNA: TGTGCCAGCAGCATATATCCTGAAGCTTTCTTT. This translates into CASSIYPEAFF.

This clone was counted a single time. The J gene is TRBJ1-5, the V gene TRBV2; 9 bases line up with TRBD1. The J segment lost 4 bases and the V segment lost 8 bases, leaving 9 bases of the junction unmatched. The CDR3 runs 15 residues. Germline-derived CDR1 and CDR2 are SNHLY and FYNNEI. CDR3 DNA: TGTGCCAGCTCGGGACAGGGTGGTAGTAATCAGCCCCAGCATTTT. This codes for CASSGQGGSNQPQHF.

The rearrangement uses TRBV2 and TRBJ2-1, with D hard to call. The CDR3 contains 12 residues. Between the trimmed V and J ends, which lost 4 bases and 3 bases, there was a span of 4 bases. CDR1 is SNHLY, CDR2 FYNNEI, per germline. The CDR3 DNA is TGTGCCAGCAGTGCAGACTACAATGAGCAGTTCTTC. Translated: CASSADYNEQFF.

This clone was seen a handful of times. This chain uses TRBV5-1 with TRBJ2-7, with D possibly being TRBD2 (6 bases). The V gene's germline CDR1 is SGHRS and CDR2 YFSETQ. This CDR3 region has 15 residues. V lost 4 bases and J 0 bases, leaving 14 bases between the germline ends. CDR3 DNA sequence: TGCGCCAGCAGCCGCGGGGAGGATTCCTCCTACGAGCAGTACTTC. The encoded protein is CASSRGEDSSYEQYF.

The chain has TRBV5-4 and TRBJ2-7, with 7 bases aligning to TRBD2. Germline CDR1 reads SGHNT; CDR2 reads YYREEE (reference sequence). The V and J ends lost 4 bases and 4 bases, in that order; junction bases with no gene match: 5. The CDR3 runs to 13 residues. DNA for the CDR3: TGTGCCAGCAGCGGGACTACTAATTACGAGCAGTACTTC. This codes for CASSGTTNYEQYF.

This chain connects TRBV5-1 to TRBJ2-5; possibly TRBD2 for D (5 bases). CDR1 is SGHRS and CDR2 is YFSETQ in the germline V gene. V lost 0 bases, J lost 5 bases, and 11 bases lay in between. The CDR3 runs to 14 residues. The DNA of the CDR3 is TGCGCCAGCAGCTTGGGCTACGGCGGGGAGACCCAGTACTTC. As protein: CASSLGYGGETQYF.

The chain carries TRBV27 and TRBJ2-3; D might be TRBD1 (5 bases). Germline CDR1 is MNHEY and CDR2 is SMNVEV (reference sequence). This CDR3 comprises 15 residues. V lost 8 bases to trimming and J lost 3 bases, with 18 bases between them. In nucleotides, the CDR3 is TGTGCCAGCTGGGGCCACGGCTACCCTACAGATACGCAGTATTTT. This gives the protein CASWGHGYPTDTQYF.

In its sample, this clone was seen once. The chain combines TRBV19 with TRBJ2-4; TRBD1 is a possible D gene (5 bases). The CDR3 totals 17 residues. Germline loops: CDR1 LNHDA, CDR2 SQIVND (reference sequence). Trimming left V 5 bases short and J 3 bases short, with 20 bases between. The CDR3 DNA follows: TGTGCCAGTAGTCAGACGGCAGGGCCGAACCACAAAAACATTCAGTACTTC. Its translation: CASSQTAGPNHKNIQYF.

The chain employs TRBV6-5 and TRBJ1-1; D is perhaps TRBD1 (5 bases). Trimming removed 5 bases at V and 5 bases at J, with 12 bases between. The CDR3 is made up of 13 amino acids. Germline-derived CDR1 and CDR2 are MNHEY and SVGAGI. The CDR3 spells CASSLQGSTEAFF. CDR3 nucleotides: TGTGCCAGCAGTCTTCAGGGTTCGACTGAAGCTTTCTTT.

The chain uses TRBV6-5 and TRBJ1-4; 9 bases are shared with TRBD1. CDR3 length equals 16 residues. Germline CDR1 MNHEY, CDR2 SVGAGI. V lost 2 bases and J lost 1; bases outside the gene matches: 2. CDR3 bases: TGTGCCAGCAGTTACAACAGGGGGCAAACTAATGAAAAACTGTTTTTT. It yields the protein CASSYNRGQTNEKLFF.

V gene TRBV7-2 combines with J gene TRBJ2-3; 8 bases match TRBD1. The V segment lost 5 bases and the J segment 1 base; nucleotides outside the gene matches: 5. The CDR3 sequence is 15 residues long. Germline V lookup: CDR1 SGHTA, CDR2 FQGNSA. The CDR3 sequence is CASSPGGYGTDTQYF. The CDR3 region has the DNA TGTGCCAGCAGCCCAGGGGGCTACGGCACAGATACGCAGTATTTT.